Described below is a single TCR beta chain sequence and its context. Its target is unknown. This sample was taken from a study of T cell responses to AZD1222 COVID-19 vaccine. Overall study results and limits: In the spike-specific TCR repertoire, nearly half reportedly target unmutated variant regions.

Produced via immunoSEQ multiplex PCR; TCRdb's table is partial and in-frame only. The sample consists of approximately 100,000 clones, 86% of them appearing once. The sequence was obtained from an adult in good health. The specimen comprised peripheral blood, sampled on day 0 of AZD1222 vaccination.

CDR3 nucleotides: TGTGCCTGGAGTGTCGGGGTATACTACACCTTC. Its translation: CAWSVGVYYTF. The chain employs TRBV30 and TRBJ1-2, with unresolved D. Per germline, CDR1 GTSNPN and CDR2 SVGIG (reference sequence). The CDR3 spans 11 residues. Trimming pared 0 bases from V and 10 bases from J, leaving 9 bases between. Combining the CDR3 with reference TRBV30 and TRBJ1-2 gives the whole variable domain SQTIHQWPATLVQPVGSPLSLECTVEGTSNPNLYWYRQAAGRGLQLLFYSVGIGQISSEVPQNLSASRPQDRQFILSSKKLLLSDSGFYLCAWSVGVYYTFGSGTRLTVV.